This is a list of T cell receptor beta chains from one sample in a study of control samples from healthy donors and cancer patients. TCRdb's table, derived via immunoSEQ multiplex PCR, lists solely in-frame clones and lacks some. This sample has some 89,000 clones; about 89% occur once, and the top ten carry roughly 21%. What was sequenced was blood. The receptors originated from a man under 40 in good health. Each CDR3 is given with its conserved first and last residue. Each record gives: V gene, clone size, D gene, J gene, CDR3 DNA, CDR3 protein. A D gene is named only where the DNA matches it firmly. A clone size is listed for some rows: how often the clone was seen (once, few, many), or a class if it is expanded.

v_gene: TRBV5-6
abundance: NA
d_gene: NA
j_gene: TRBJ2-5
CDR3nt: TGTGCCAGCAGCTTGGTCCGAGAGACCCAGTACTTC
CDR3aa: CASSLVRETQYF

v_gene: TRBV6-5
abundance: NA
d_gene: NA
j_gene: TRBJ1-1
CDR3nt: TGTGCCAGCATCGAGGGGCGAGGTGAAGCTTTCTTT
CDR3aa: CASIEGRGEAFF

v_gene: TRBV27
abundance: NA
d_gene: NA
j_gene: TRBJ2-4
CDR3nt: TGTGCCAGCAGTTTGTCCGGGACCACCTTTATAAAAAACATTCAGTACTTC
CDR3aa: CASSLSGTTFIKNIQYF

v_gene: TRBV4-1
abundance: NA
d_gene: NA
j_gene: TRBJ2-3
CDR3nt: TGCGCCAGCAGCCGACTTTCCGCAGATACGCAGTATTTT
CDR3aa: CASSRLSADTQYF

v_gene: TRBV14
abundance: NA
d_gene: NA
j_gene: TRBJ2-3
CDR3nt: TGTGCCAGCAGCCAAGGCACAGCCCGAACAGATACGCAGTATTTT
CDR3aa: CASSQGTARTDTQYF

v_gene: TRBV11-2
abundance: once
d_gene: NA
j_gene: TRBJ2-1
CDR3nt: TGTGCCAGCAGCTTAGATACAGGGAGCTACAATGAGCAGTTCTTC
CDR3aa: CASSLDTGSYNEQFF

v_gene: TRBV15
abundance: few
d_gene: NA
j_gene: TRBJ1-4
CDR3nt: TGTGCCACCAGCAGGTCCCCCAGGGCAACTAATGAAAAACTGTTTTTT
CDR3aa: CATSRSPRATNEKLFF

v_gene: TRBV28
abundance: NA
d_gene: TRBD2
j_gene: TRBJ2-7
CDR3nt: TGTGCCAGCAGTTTGGGGGGGGACTACGAGCAGTACTTC
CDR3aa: CASSLGGDYEQYF

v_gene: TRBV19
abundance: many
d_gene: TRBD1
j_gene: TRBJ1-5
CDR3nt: TGTGCCAGTAGTACCAAAGGACAGGGGAGCAATCAGCCCCAGCATTTT
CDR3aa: CASSTKGQGSNQPQHF

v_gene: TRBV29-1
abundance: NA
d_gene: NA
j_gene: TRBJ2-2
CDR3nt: TGCAGCGTTGAACAGGGGAGGGACACCGGGGAGCTGTTTTTT
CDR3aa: CSVEQGRDTGELFF

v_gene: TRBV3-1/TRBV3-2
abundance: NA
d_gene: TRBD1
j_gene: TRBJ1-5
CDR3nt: TGTGCCAGCAGCCAAACAAAAGGCTGGGGACAGTTGCCCCAGCATTTT
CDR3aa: CASSQTKGWGQLPQHF

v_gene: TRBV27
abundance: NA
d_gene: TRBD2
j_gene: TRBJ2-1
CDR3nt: TGTGCCAGTCAGACTAGCGGGGGGGCTGGGGCTGAGCAGTTCTTC
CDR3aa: CASQTSGGAGAEQFF

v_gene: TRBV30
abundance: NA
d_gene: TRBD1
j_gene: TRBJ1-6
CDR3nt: TGTGCCTCGACAGGGATGAATTCACCCCTCCACTTT
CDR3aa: CASTGMNSPLHF

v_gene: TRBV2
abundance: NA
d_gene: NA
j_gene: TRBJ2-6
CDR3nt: TGTGCCAGCAGCGGGGACACTGGGGCCAACGTCCTGACTTTC
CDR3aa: CASSGDTGANVLTF

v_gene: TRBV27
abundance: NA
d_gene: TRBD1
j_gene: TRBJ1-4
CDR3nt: TGTGCCAGCAGTTTACCCCCCGGGACAGGAAATGAAAAACTGTTTTTT
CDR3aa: CASSLPPGTGNEKLFF

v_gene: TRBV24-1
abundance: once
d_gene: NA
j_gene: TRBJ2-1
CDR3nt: TGTGCCACCGAGGTCTACAATGAGCAGTTCTTC
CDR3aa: CATEVYNEQFF

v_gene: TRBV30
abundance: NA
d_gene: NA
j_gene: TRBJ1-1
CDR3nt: TGTGCCTGGAGCCCCGGGGGGAACACTGAAGCTTTCTTT
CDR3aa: CAWSPGGNTEAFF

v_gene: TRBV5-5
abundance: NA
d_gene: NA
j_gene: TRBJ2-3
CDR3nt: TGTGCCAGCAGCTTGGAAGTGCCAAATACGCAGTATTTT
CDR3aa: CASSLEVPNTQYF

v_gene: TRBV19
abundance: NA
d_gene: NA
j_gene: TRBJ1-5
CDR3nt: TGTGCCAGTAGTATAGATTCCCGGGGTGATCAGCCCCAGCATTTT
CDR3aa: CASSIDSRGDQPQHF

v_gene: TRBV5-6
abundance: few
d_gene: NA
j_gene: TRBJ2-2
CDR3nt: TGTGCCAGCAGCGAGAGCACCGGGGAGCTGTTTTTT
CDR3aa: CASSESTGELFF

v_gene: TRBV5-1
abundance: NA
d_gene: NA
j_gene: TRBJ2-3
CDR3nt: TGCGCCAGCAGCCACGGGACTCTAAACACAGATACGCAGTATTTT
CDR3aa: CASSHGTLNTDTQYF

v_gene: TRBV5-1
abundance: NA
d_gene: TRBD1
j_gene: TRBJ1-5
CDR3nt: TGCGCCAGCAGCATTGGGACAGGGAGGGGTCAGCCCCAGCATTTT
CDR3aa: CASSIGTGRGQPQHF

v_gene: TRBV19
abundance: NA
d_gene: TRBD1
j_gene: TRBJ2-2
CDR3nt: TGTGCCAGTAGTATAAAACAGGGGGCAACCGGGGAGCTGTTTTTT
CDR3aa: CASSIKQGATGELFF

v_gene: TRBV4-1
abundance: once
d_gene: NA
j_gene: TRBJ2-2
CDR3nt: TGCGCCAGCAGCCAGCAGGCAGGGACGGAGACCGGGGAGCTGTTTTTT
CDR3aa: CASSQQAGTETGELFF

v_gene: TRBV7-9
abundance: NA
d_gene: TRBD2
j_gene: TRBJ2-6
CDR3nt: TGTGCCAGCAGCTTATCATCGGGGGGGCCTTCTGGGGCCAACGTCCTGACTTTC
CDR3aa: CASSLSSGGPSGANVLTF

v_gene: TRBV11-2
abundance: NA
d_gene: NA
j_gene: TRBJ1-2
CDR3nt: TGTGCCAGCAGCTACCCCAGTGCCCGCCTTGGCTACACCTTC
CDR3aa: CASSYPSARLGYTF

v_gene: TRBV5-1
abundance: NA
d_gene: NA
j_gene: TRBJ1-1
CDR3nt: TGCGCCAGCAGCTTTAAGGGGGAGAACACTGAAGCTTTCTTT
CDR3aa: CASSFKGENTEAFF

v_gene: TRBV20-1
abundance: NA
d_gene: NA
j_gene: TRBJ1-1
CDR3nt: TGCAGTGCTAGTGGGACAACAGGAAGGACTGAAGCTTTCTTT
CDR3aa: CSASGTTGRTEAFF

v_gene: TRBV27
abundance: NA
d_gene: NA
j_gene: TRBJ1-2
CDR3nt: TGTGCCAGCAAGGTCAGTGGGACCTATGGCTACACCTTC
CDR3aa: CASKVSGTYGYTF

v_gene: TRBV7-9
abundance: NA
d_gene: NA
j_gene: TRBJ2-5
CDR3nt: TGTGCCAGCAGCGATAGGCAGCAAGAGACCCAGTACTTC
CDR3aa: CASSDRQQETQYF

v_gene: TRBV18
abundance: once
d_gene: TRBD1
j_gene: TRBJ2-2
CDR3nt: TGTGCCAGCTCACCACCGGGACAGGGGCCCGGGGAGCTGTTTTTT
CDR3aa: CASSPPGQGPGELFF

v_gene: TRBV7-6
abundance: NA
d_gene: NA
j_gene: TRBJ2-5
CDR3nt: TGTGCCAGCAGCTTCTCGGACGTCACGGCGGAGACCCAGTACTTC
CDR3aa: CASSFSDVTAETQYF

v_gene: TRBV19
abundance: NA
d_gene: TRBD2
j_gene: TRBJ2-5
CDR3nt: TGTGCCAGTGCGGGGGGGAGAGAGACCCAGTACTTC
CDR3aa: CASAGGRETQYF

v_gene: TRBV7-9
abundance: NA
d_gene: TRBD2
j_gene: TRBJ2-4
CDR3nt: TGTGCCAGCAGCTCCACAGCGGGGGGTATGGACATTCAGTACTTC
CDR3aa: CASSSTAGGMDIQYF

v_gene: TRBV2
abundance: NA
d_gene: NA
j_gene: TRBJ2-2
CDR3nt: TGTGCCAGCAGTGAAGCGTTACAGAGGACCGGGGAGCTGTTTTTT
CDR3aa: CASSEALQRTGELFF

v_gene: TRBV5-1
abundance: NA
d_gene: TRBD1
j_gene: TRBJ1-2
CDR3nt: TGCGCCAGCCTTGACAGGGGGCGCGACCCGTCTAACTATGGCTACACCTTC
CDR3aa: CASLDRGRDPSNYGYTF

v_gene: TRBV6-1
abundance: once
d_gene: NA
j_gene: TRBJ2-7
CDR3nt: TGTGCCAGCAGTGAAGCGCTTCTTAGCTACGAGCAGTACTTC
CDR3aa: CASSEALLSYEQYF

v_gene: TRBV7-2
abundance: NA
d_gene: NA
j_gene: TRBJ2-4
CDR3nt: TGTGCCAGCAGCAGCCTATATCCAAACATTCAGTACTTC
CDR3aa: CASSSLYPNIQYF

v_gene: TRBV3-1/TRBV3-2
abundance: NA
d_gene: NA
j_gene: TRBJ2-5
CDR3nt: TGTGCCAGCAGCCCTCAGGGCGGGGTGGGGACCCAGTACTTC
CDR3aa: CASSPQGGVGTQYF

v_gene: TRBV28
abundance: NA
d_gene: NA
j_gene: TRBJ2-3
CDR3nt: TGTGCCAGCAGGAGCACAGATACGCAGTATTTT
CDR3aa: CASRSTDTQYF

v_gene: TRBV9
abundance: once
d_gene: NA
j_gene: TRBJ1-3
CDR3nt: TGTGCCAGCAGCGCGTTCCGGGAAGTCTCTGGAAACACCATATATTTT
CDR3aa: CASSAFREVSGNTIYF

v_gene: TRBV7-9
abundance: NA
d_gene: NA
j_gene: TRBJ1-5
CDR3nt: TGTGCCAGCAGCTTAGACGTGGGGACTCAGCCCCAGCATTTT
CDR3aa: CASSLDVGTQPQHF

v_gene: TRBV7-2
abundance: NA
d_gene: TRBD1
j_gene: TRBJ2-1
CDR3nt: TGTGCCAGCACCCGTGACAGGGGGCCCTACAATGAGCAGTTCTTC
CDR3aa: CASTRDRGPYNEQFF

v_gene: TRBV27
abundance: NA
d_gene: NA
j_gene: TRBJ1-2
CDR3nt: TGTGCCAGCGGTACCGGGTCGAACTATGGCTACACCTTC
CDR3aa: CASGTGSNYGYTF

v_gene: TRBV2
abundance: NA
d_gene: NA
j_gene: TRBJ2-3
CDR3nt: TGTGCCAGCACGGGTAGGACAGAGCCCCCTATAAAGCAGTATTTT
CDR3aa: CASTGRTEPPIKQYF

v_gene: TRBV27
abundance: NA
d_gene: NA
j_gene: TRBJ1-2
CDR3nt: TGTGCCAGCAGTCCGGGACCCATATATGGCTACACCTTC
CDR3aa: CASSPGPIYGYTF

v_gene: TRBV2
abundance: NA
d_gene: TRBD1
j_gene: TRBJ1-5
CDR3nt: TGTGCCAGCACCCTACCAGGGGGGGGTGGTTTTTCCCAGCATTTT
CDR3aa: CASTLPGGGGFSQHF

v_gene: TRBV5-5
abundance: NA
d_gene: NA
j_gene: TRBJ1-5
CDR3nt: TGTGCCAGCAGCTTGGTGGACGGAGGAAGGGGCAATCAGCCCCAGCATTTT
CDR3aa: CASSLVDGGRGNQPQHF

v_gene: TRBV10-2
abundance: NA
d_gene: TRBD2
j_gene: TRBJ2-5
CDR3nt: TGCGCCAGCAGTGGTGAACTCTGGCGGGGGGGTCAAGAGACCCAGTACTTC
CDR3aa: CASSGELWRGGQETQYF

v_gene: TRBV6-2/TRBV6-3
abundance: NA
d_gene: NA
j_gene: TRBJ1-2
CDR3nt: TGTGCCAGCAGCCCCACCACTGTTGAGACCTATGGCTACACCTTC
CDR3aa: CASSPTTVETYGYTF

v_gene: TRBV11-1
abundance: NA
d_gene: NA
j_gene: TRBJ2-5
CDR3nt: TGTGCCAGCAGCCTAGTTGCGGGGAATCGAGAGACCCAGTACTTC
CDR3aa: CASSLVAGNRETQYF

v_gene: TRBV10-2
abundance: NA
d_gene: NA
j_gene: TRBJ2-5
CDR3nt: TGCGCCAGCAGTGAGTCGGGCAGGTTAGAGACCCAGTACTTC
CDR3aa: CASSESGRLETQYF

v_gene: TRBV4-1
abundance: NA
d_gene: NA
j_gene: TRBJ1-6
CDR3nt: TGCGCCAGCAGCCAAGAATCAATCGTCCCAGGCTCCTATAATTCACCCCTCCACTTT
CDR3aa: CASSQESIVPGSYNSPLHF

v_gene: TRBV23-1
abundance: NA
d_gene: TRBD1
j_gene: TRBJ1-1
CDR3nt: TGCGCCAGCAGTCAATCTGGGACAGGGGGCTGGATGTACACTGAAGCTTTCTTT
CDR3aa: CASSQSGTGGWMYTEAFF

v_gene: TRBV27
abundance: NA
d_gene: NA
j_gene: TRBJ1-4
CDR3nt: TGTGCCAGCAGTTTATCCGGGAGAGAAAATGAAAAACTGTTTTTT
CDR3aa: CASSLSGRENEKLFF